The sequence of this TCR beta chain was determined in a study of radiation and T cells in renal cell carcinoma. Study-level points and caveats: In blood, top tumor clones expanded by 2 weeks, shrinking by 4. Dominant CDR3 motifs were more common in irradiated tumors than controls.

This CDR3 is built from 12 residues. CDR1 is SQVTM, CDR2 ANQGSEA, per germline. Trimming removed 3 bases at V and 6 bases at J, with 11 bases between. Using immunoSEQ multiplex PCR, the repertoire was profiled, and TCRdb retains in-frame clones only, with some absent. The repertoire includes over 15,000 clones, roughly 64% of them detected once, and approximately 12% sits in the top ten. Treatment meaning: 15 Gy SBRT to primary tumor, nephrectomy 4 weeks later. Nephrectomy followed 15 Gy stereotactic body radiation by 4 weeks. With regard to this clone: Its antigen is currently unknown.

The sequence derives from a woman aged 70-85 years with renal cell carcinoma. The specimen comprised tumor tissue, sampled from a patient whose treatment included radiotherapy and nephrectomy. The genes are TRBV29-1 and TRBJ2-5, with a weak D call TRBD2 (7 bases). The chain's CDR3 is CSVEGGQKTQYF. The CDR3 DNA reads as TGCAGCGTTGAGGGGGGGCAGAAGACCCAGTACTTC.